This is a list of T cell receptor beta chains from one sample in a study of blood T cell repertoires in COVID-19. Only in-frame clones appear in the TCRdb table, and some are missing; sequencing was by immunoSEQ multiplex PCR. The table lists about 480,000 clones, around nine tenths of them singletons, with roughly 1.8% in the top ten. The material sequenced was PBMCs or T cells enriched from blood (not recorded which). The receptors stem from a woman aged 18-29 years with acute COVID-19. CDR3s include the opening cysteine and the closing phenylalanine or tryptophan. A D gene is named only where the DNA matches it firmly.

TRBV19 | TRBD1 | CASSIFRTGLYQPQHF
TRBV11-2 | . | CASSLPRDKGDGYTF
TRBV16 | TRBD2 | CASSHSGHRMTSAEGETQYF
TRBV7-3 | . | CASSPGSRETQYF
TRBV11-2 | TRBD1 | CASSPRTGGDEQYF
TRBV5-1 | TRBD2 | CASSLDLAGGRAEQFF
TRBV15 | TRBD2 | CATSRASGSYNEQFF
TRBV3-1/TRBV3-2 | . | CASSQLYRQNSPLHF
TRBV7-9 | TRBD1 | CASSTWDRDGDIQYF
TRBV19 | TRBD2 | CASSMSGGRNEQFF
TRBV3-1/TRBV3-2 | . | CASSQAQGNTEAFF
TRBV12-3/TRBV12-4 | . | CASKSSTGELFF
TRBV1 | . | CTSSQDKGDEQYF
TRBV5-3 | TRBD2 | CARSLASGRLNTGELFF
TRBV19 | . | CASSRVGQMNTEAFF
TRBV2 | . | CASSYATSNEQFF
TRBV6-5 | . | CASSYSRNRESPLHF
TRBV29-1 | TRBD2 | CSVDRLAGGYNEQFF
TRBV12-3/TRBV12-4 | TRBD1 | CASSPPGTGGYTF
TRBV2 | . | CASSEVTVWDTEAFF
TRBV9 | . | CASSEGGYGYTF